This T cell receptor beta chain was recorded in a study of blood T cells in healthy people across ages. Study-wide results and limits: PBMCs that were unsorted prevented a conclusive naive versus antigen-experienced comparison. TCR beta diversity was tightly associated with the proportion of naive T cells.

Germline loops: CDR1 MNHNY, CDR2 SVGAGI (reference sequence). The CDR3 extends over 14 amino acids. V dropped 5 bases and J dropped 5; count of bases not matched to a gene: 2. It was with a sample-barcoded 5' primer and a J-beta primer mix that a second PCR of roughly 7 to 12 cycles was run. TCRdb reprocessed the 5' RACE reads with MiXCR, giving one entry per CDR3 protein. Of roughly 500,000 distinct CDR3 sequences listed, roughly 28% are singletons. In the case of this clonotype: Antigen: not known.

This receptor was taken from a woman in her 70s in good health. The chain combines TRBV6-6 with TRBJ2-1; TRBD1 matches 11 bases. The specimen sequenced was blood. CDR3: CASSGQGAHNEQFF. CDR3 nucleotides: TGTGCCAGCAGTGGACAGGGGGCCCACAATGAGCAGTTCTTC.